These T cell receptor beta chains were read from a single sample in a study of blood T cell repertoires in COVID-19. Sequenced by immunoSEQ multiplex PCR; TCRdb stores in-frame clones only, minus some. The sample has over 50,000 clones, 80% to 90% seen once. Sequenced material: peripheral blood. These receptors were taken from a man aged 60-69 years with acute or convalescent COVID-19. Each CDR3 is given without its conserved first and last residue.

CDR3aa: ASSYSWESSAYEQY
j_gene: TRBJ2-7
v_gene: TRBV6-5

CDR3aa: ASSERGSSTEAF
j_gene: TRBJ1-1
v_gene: TRBV6-2/TRBV6-3

CDR3aa: SVEKAGGLDEQY
j_gene: TRBJ2-7
v_gene: TRBV29-1

CDR3aa: ASYLQGYGYT
j_gene: TRBJ1-2
v_gene: TRBV28

CDR3aa: AWREGPGGYT
j_gene: TRBJ1-2
v_gene: TRBV30

CDR3aa: ASSSPIDRGGYT
j_gene: TRBJ1-2
v_gene: TRBV7-2

CDR3aa: ASTLGQGRSNGAF
j_gene: TRBJ1-1
v_gene: TRBV2

CDR3aa: ASSWTGATGELF
j_gene: TRBJ2-2
v_gene: TRBV7-9

CDR3aa: ASSQLTGGRDEKLF
j_gene: TRBJ1-4
v_gene: TRBV19

CDR3aa: ASSGTSGRGNGYT
j_gene: TRBJ1-2
v_gene: TRBV5-1

CDR3aa: ASSLEAGGGNEQF
j_gene: TRBJ2-1
v_gene: TRBV5-4

CDR3aa: ASSLTGGMNTEAF
j_gene: TRBJ1-1
v_gene: TRBV27

CDR3aa: ASNERGSTDTQY
j_gene: TRBJ2-3
v_gene: TRBV2

CDR3aa: SVVGGSGELF
j_gene: TRBJ2-2
v_gene: TRBV29-1

CDR3aa: ASSLEGVLYYGYT
j_gene: TRBJ1-2
v_gene: TRBV7-8

CDR3aa: ASSAHRVDWANYGYT
j_gene: TRBJ1-2
v_gene: TRBV6-1

CDR3aa: ASSSKGRLGAF
j_gene: TRBJ1-1
v_gene: TRBV19

CDR3aa: ASSFGLALGETQY
j_gene: TRBJ2-5
v_gene: TRBV5-6

CDR3aa: ASSYGTGSSGNTIY
j_gene: TRBJ1-3
v_gene: TRBV6-5

CDR3aa: ASSFGSDNSPLH
j_gene: TRBJ1-6
v_gene: TRBV5-1

CDR3aa: ASSRQGALYGYT
j_gene: TRBJ1-2
v_gene: TRBV7-8

CDR3aa: AWVTPGHRNTEAF
j_gene: TRBJ1-1
v_gene: TRBV30

CDR3aa: ASSLAGQGIGGYT
j_gene: TRBJ1-2
v_gene: TRBV7-2

CDR3aa: ASSTRGSTDTQY
j_gene: TRBJ2-3
v_gene: TRBV6-5

CDR3aa: ASSSDRDSGANVLT
j_gene: TRBJ2-6
v_gene: TRBV19

CDR3aa: ASSLMQGHSGNTIY
j_gene: TRBJ1-3
v_gene: TRBV7-2

CDR3aa: ASSIALGTGELF
j_gene: TRBJ2-2
v_gene: TRBV19

CDR3aa: ATSRSVERGETQY
j_gene: TRBJ2-5
v_gene: TRBV15

CDR3aa: ASSFSQPDTQY
j_gene: TRBJ2-3
v_gene: TRBV7-8

CDR3aa: ASSLSRGQWGGYT
j_gene: TRBJ1-2
v_gene: TRBV27

CDR3aa: ASTARRGLSTDTQY
j_gene: TRBJ2-3
v_gene: TRBV7-2

CDR3aa: ASSGRTEGTEAF
j_gene: TRBJ1-1
v_gene: TRBV5-5

CDR3aa: ASSYRDSSGNTIY
j_gene: TRBJ1-3
v_gene: TRBV7-2

CDR3aa: ASSSWTRYGENTQY
j_gene: TRBJ2-3
v_gene: TRBV5-6

CDR3aa: AISEKQGHTDTQY
j_gene: TRBJ2-3
v_gene: TRBV10-3

CDR3aa: ASSDGVGAGANVLT
j_gene: TRBJ2-6
v_gene: TRBV6-4

CDR3aa: ASSPRQAYGYT
j_gene: TRBJ1-2
v_gene: TRBV27

CDR3aa: ASSQILGASVGFSYEQY
j_gene: TRBJ2-7
v_gene: TRBV4-2

CDR3aa: ASSIQGAGNEKLF
j_gene: TRBJ1-4
v_gene: TRBV19

CDR3aa: ASSSGGRDYGYT
j_gene: TRBJ1-2
v_gene: TRBV5-4

CDR3aa: ASSQDGRGTEAF
j_gene: TRBJ1-1
v_gene: TRBV4-3

CDR3aa: AWTNGQYNSPLH
j_gene: TRBJ1-6
v_gene: TRBV30

CDR3aa: ASSHIAGGHNEQF
j_gene: TRBJ2-1
v_gene: TRBV4-3

CDR3aa: ATAAGGITYEQY
j_gene: TRBJ2-7
v_gene: TRBV5-4

CDR3aa: AISVGQGDPEAF
j_gene: TRBJ1-1
v_gene: TRBV10-3

CDR3aa: AWSVGPGGNQPQH
j_gene: TRBJ1-5
v_gene: TRBV30

CDR3aa: ATSDPEGSSYNEQF
j_gene: TRBJ2-1
v_gene: TRBV24-1

CDR3aa: AWQDMNTEAF
j_gene: TRBJ1-1
v_gene: TRBV30

CDR3aa: ASSLEGERNSPLH
j_gene: TRBJ1-6
v_gene: TRBV5-1

CDR3aa: ASSEIQGRDGYT
j_gene: TRBJ1-2
v_gene: TRBV19

CDR3aa: ASSRMVGGTPNEQF
j_gene: TRBJ2-1
v_gene: TRBV6-2/TRBV6-3

CDR3aa: ASSLVSDRSPYEQY
j_gene: TRBJ2-7
v_gene: TRBV7-2

CDR3aa: ASGQLGGLTDTQY
j_gene: TRBJ2-3
v_gene: TRBV25-1

CDR3aa: SVAARTGSLNEQF
j_gene: TRBJ2-1
v_gene: TRBV29-1

CDR3aa: ASSQDGPTMNTEAF
j_gene: TRBJ1-1
v_gene: TRBV4-3

CDR3aa: ASGAAANTGELF
j_gene: TRBJ2-2
v_gene: TRBV19

CDR3aa: ASSLEASGGARTQY
j_gene: TRBJ2-5
v_gene: TRBV7-2

CDR3aa: ASRERTSGSYTEAF
j_gene: TRBJ1-1
v_gene: TRBV2

CDR3aa: ASSPGWGGSTDTQY
j_gene: TRBJ2-3
v_gene: TRBV7-2

CDR3aa: ASSRDRADTQY
j_gene: TRBJ2-3
v_gene: TRBV2